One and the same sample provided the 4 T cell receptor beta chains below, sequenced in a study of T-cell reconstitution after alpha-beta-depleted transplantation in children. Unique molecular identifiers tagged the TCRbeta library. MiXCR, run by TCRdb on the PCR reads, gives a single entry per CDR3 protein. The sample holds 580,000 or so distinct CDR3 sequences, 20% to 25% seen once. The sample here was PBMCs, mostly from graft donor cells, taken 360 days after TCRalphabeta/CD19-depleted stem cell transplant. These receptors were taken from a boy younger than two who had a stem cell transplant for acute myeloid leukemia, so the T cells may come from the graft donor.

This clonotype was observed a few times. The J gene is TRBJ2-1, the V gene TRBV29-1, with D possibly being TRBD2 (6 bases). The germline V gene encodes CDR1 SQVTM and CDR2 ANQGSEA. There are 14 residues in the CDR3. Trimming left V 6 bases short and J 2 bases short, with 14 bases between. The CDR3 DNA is TGCAGCGTAGCACAGAGCGGGCCCTACAATGAGCAGTTCTTC. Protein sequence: CSVAQSGPYNEQFF.

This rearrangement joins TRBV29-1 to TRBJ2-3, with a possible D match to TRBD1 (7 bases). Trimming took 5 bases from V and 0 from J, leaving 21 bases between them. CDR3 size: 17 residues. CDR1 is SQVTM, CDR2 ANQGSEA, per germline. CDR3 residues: CSVQGDEFRGSTDTQYF. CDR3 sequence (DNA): TGCAGCGTTCAGGGGGATGAATTTCGGGGGAGCACAGATACGCAGTATTTT.

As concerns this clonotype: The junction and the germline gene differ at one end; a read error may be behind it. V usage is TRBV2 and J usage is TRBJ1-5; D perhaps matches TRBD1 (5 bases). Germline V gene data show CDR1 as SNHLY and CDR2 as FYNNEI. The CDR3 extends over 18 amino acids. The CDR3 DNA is TGTGCCATCAGTTTCTCGGGGATATACGGTACGGGGGATCAGCCCCAGCATTTT. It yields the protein CAISFSGIYGTGDQPQHF.

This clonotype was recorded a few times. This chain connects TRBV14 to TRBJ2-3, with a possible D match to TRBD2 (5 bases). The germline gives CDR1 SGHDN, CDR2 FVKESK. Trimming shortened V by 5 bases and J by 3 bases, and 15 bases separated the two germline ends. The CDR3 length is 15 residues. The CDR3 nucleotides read TGTGCCAGCAGCTTCCTACTAGTTCCTACAGATACGCAGTATTTT. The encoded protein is CASSFLLVPTDTQYF.